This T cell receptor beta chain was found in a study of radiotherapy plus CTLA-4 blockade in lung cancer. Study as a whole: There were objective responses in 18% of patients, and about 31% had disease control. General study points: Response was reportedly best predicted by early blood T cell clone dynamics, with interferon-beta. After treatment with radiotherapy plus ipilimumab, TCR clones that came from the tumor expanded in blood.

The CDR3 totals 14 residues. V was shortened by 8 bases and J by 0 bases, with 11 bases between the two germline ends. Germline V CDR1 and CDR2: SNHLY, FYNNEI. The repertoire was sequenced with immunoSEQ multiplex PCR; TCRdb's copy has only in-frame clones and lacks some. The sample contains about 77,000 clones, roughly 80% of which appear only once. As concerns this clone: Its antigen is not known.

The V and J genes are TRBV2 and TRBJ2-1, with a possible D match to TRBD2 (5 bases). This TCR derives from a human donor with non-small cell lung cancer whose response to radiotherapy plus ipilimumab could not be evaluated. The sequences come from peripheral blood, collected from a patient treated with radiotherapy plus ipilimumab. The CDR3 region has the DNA TGTGCCAGCCTCATGGGGAGCTCCTACAATGAGCAGTTCTTC. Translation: CASLMGSSYNEQFF. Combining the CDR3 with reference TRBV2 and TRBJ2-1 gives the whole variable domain EPEVTQTPSHQVTQMGQEVILRCVPISNHLYFYWYRQILGQKVEFLVSFYNNEISEKSEIFDDQFSVERPDGSNFTLKIRSTKLEDSAMYFCASLMGSSYNEQFFGPGTRLTVL.